Each of the 13 T cell receptor beta chains below was sequenced from the same sample in a study of blood T cell repertoires in COVID-19. Assay used: immunoSEQ multiplex PCR; TCRdb lists only in-frame clones, some missing. Of about 180,000 clones in the sample, approximately 84% were seen once. The specimen sequenced was peripheral blood. These TCRs come from a human donor in a cohort sampled during active COVID-19.

V gene TRBV7-9 combines with J gene TRBJ1-2; a possible D gene is TRBD1 (6 bases). Germline V gene lookup returns CDR1 SEHNR and CDR2 FQNEAQ (reference sequence). V lost 1 base and J lost 5, with 11 bases in between. The CDR3 contains 14 residues. CDR3 protein: CASSLGGQWYGYTF. The CDR3 DNA sequence: TGTGCCAGCAGCTTAGGGGGGCAGTGGTATGGCTACACCTTC. Full variable domain (outside the CDR3, taken from reference TRBV7-9 and TRBJ1-2): DTGVSQNPRHKITKRGQNVTFRCDPISEHNRLYWYRQTLGQGPEFLTYFQNEAQLEKSRLLSDRFSAERPKGSFSTLEIQRTEQGDSAMYLCASSLGGQWYGYTFGSGTRLTVV.

This chain uses TRBV7-6 with TRBJ2-2, with TRBD2 matching 8 bases. The CDR3 runs to 16 residues. Germline V gene sequence: CDR1 SGHVS, CDR2 FNYEAQ. V lost 1 base to trimming and J lost 4 bases; unmatched junction nucleotides: 5. The CDR3 coding sequence is TGTGCCAGCAGCTTAGGAGCGGGGGTGGTCACCGGGGAGCTGTTTTTT. Its protein product is CASSLGAGVVTGELFF.

V gene TRBV6-4 combines with J gene TRBJ2-2, with D possibly being TRBD2 (5 bases). With 10 bases removed from V and 3 bases from J, the gap between germline ends came to 18 bases. Germline V gives CDR1 MRHNA, CDR2 SNTAGT. There are 15 residues in the CDR3. CDR3 residues: CATSDGVVDTGELFF. In nucleotides, the CDR3 is TGTGCCACCTCAGACGGGGTGGTGGACACCGGGGAGCTGTTTTTT.

CDR3 coding DNA: TGTGCCAGCAGCCTAATACCCGGTGAAGAGACCCAGTACTTC. Its protein product is CASSLIPGEETQYF. V and J are TRBV13 and TRBJ2-5, with no clear D. Germline V gene sequence: CDR1 PRHDT, CDR2 FYEKMQ (reference sequence). The CDR3 sequence is 14 residues long. The V and J ends lost 5 bases and 3 bases respectively, with 13 bases between them.

The V call is TRBV10-3, the J call TRBJ1-1, with 11 nucleotides matching TRBD1. Germline CDR1 ENHRY, CDR2 SYGVKD. Trimming took 2 bases from V and 1 from J; bases not matched to a gene: 6. CDR3 length equals 17 residues. CDR3 in DNA: TGTGCCATCAGTGAGGACACCGGGACAGGGGGGAACACTGAAGCTTTCTTT. Its protein is CAISEDTGTGGNTEAFF.

A few counts support this clone. This chain uses TRBV30 with TRBJ1-4; D remains unclear. V lost 2 bases and J lost 12, with 13 bases in between. The CDR3 runs 12 residues. Germline CDR1 is GTSNPN and CDR2 is SVGIG (reference sequence). CDR3 amino acids: CAWSPGLRELFF. CDR3 bases: TGTGCCTGGAGTCCCGGGTTGAGGGAACTGTTTTTT.

This clone showed up just a few times. The chain joins TRBV5-6 to TRBJ1-4; D might be TRBD1 (6 bases). V shed 0 bases and J shed 13 bases, with 10 bases lying between them. This CDR3 spans 12 amino acids. Germline-derived CDR1 and CDR2 are SGHDT and YYEEEE. CDR3 loop: CASSLGQGRLFF. The CDR3 nucleotides read TGTGCCAGCAGCTTGGGTCAGGGGAGACTGTTTTTT.

The V gene is TRBV5-1, the J gene TRBJ2-3; D might be TRBD1 (6 bases). Germline loops: CDR1 SGHRS, CDR2 YFSETQ. Between the trimmed V and J ends, which lost 4 bases and 9 bases, there was a span of 15 bases. The CDR3 has 13 amino acids. DNA of the CDR3: TGCGCCAGCAGCCCATCAGGGGCGCGGACGCAGTATTTT. Protein: CASSPSGARTQYF.

J is TRBJ2-2 and V is TRBV12-5; 8 bases fit TRBD1. The V gene end was trimmed by 7 bases and the J gene end by 7 bases; junction bases not matched to a gene: 8. This CDR3 region has 14 residues. In germline, CDR1 is LGHNT, CDR2 FRNRAP. The CDR3, as DNA: TGTGCTAGTGTCCCGGCAGGGGGCTACGGGGAGCTGTTTTTT. This translates into CASVPAGGYGELFF.

The chain couples TRBV19 to TRBJ2-1, with D perhaps TRBD1 (7 bases). V gave up 6 bases and J gave up 3 bases, with 15 bases separating them. CDR3 length: 15 amino acids. The germline V gene encodes CDR1 LNHDA and CDR2 SQIVND (reference sequence). The CDR3 DNA is TGTGCCAGTAGACGGGAGCAGGGGGGCTACAATGAGCAGTTCTTC. The encoded protein is CASRREQGGYNEQFF.

The V and J genes are TRBV7-8 and TRBJ1-1; D not certain. V lost 5 bases and J 4 bases, leaving 14 bases between the germline ends. The length of the CDR3 is 14 residues. The germline CDR1 and CDR2 sequences are SGHVS and FQNEAQ. The CDR3 DNA sequence: TGTGCCAGCAGCCAAGAGGAGGGTACCACTGAAGCTTTCTTT. This gives the protein CASSQEEGTTEAFF.

The rearrangement uses TRBV5-1 and TRBJ2-7; 8 nucleotides match TRBD2. With V trimmed by 3 bases and J by 2 bases, 7 bases remained unmatched. The CDR3 sequence is 15 residues long. Germline CDR1 is SGHRS and CDR2 is YFSETQ. The CDR3 is CASSSPGGAAYEQYF. In nucleotides, the CDR3 is TGCGCCAGCAGCTCCCCCGGGGGGGCCGCCTACGAGCAGTACTTC.

This chain links TRBV15 with TRBJ2-7, with 8 bases matching TRBD1. The germline gives CDR1 LNHNV, CDR2 YYDKDF (reference sequence). This CDR3 has 15 amino acids. Trimming at V came to 1 base and at J to 4 bases, leaving 6 bases not matched to a gene. CDR3 sequence reads: CATSRATGGYYEQYF. In DNA form, the CDR3 reads TGTGCCACCAGCAGAGCCACAGGGGGATATTACGAGCAGTACTTC.